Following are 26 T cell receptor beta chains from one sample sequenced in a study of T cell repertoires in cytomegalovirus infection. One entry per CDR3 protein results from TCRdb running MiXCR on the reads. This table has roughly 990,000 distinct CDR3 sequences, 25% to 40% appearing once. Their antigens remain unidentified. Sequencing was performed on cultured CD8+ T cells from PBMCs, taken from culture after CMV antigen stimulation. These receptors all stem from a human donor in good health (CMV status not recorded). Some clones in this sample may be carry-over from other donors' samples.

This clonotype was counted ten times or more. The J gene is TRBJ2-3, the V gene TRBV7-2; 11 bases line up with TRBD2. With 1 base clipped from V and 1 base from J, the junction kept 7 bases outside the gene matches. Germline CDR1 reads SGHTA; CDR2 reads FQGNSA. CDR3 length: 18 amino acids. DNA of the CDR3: TGTGCCAGCAGCTTAGTTCTTCGACTAGCGGGGCGCACAGATACGCAGTATTTT. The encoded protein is CASSLVLRLAGRTDTQYF.

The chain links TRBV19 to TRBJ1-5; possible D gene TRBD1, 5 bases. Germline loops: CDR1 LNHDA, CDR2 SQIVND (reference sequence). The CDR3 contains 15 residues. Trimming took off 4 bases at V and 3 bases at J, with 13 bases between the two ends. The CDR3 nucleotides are TGTGCCAGTAGTACCCAGGGCAAAAACAATCAGCCCCAGCATTTT. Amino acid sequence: CASSTQGKNNQPQHF. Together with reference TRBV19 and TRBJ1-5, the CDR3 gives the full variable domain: DGGITQSPKYLFRKEGQNVTLSCEQNLNHDAMYWYRQDPGQGLRLIYYSQIVNDFQKGDIAEGYSVSREKKESFPLTVTSAQKNPTAFYLCASSTQGKNNQPQHFGDGTRLSIL.

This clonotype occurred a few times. The CDR3 nucleotides read TGTGCCAGCACAGGGCTAGAGGGTTCGCCCCAGCATTTT. Its translation is CASTGLEGSPQHF. The chain carries TRBV28 and TRBJ1-5, with D maybe TRBD1 (5 bases). Trimming removed 7 bases at V and 9 bases at J, with 16 bases between. Germline CDR1 MDHEN, CDR2 SYDVKM. This CDR3 contains 13 residues.

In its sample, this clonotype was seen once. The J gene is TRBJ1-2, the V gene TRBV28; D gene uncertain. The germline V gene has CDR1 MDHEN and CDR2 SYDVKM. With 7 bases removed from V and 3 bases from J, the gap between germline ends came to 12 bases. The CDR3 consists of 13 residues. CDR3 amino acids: CASNEAVDYGYTF. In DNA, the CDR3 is TGTGCCAGCAACGAAGCGGTAGACTATGGCTACACCTTC.

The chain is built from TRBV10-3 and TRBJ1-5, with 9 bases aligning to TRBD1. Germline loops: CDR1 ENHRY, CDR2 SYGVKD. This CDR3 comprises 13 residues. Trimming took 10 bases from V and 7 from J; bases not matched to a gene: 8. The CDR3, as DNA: TGTGCCACCTCGGGACAGGGCTACCAGCCCCAGCATTTT. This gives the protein CATSGQGYQPQHF.

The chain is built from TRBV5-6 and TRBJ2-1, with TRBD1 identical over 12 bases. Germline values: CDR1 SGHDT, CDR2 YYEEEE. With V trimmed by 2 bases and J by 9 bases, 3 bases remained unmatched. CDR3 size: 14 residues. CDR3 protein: CASSFGTGGFEQFF. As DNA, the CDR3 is TGTGCCAGCAGCTTCGGGACAGGGGGCTTTGAGCAGTTCTTC.

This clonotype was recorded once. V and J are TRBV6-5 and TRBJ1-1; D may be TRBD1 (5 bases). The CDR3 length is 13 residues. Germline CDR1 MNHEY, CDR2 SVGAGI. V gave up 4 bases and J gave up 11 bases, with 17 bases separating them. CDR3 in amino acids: CASSFGGDLLAFF. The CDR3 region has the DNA TGTGCCAGCAGTTTCGGAGGGGATTTGCTGGCTTTCTTT.

CDR3 region: CASSVLPGPYYEQYV. CDR3 in DNA: TGTGCCAGCAGTGTTCTGCCGGGACCCTACTACGAGCAGTACGTC. The chain joins TRBV6-2 or TRBV6-3 to TRBJ2-7; D might be TRBD1 or TRBD2, each matching 5 bases. V lost 5 bases and J 3 bases, leaving 17 bases between the germline ends. CDR1 and CDR2 (germline): MNHEY, SVGEGT. CDR3 length: 15 amino acids.

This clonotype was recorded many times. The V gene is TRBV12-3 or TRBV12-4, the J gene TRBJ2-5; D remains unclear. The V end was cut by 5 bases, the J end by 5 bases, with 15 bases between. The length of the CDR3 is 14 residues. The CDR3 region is CASSQRAQWETQYF. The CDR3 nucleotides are TGTGCCAGCAGTCAACGGGCCCAGTGGGAGACCCAGTACTTC.

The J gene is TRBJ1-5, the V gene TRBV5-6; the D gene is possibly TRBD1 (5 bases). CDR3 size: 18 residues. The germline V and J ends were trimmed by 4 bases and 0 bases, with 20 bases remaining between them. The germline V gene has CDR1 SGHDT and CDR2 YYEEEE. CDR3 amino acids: CASSQRVYRGHSNQPQHF. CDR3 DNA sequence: TGTGCCAGCAGCCAGAGGGTATACAGAGGACATAGCAATCAGCCCCAGCATTTT.

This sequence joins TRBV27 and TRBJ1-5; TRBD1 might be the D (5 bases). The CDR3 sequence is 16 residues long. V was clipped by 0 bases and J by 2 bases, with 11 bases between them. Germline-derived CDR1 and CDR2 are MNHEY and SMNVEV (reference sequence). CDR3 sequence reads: CASSLSAGLGNQPQHF. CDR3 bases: TGTGCCAGCAGTTTATCAGCAGGGCTGGGCAATCAGCCCCAGCATTTT.

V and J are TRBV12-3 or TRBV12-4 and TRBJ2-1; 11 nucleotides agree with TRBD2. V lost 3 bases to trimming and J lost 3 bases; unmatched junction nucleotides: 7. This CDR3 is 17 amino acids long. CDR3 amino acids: CASSFTTLAGDYNEQFF. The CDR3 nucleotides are TGTGCCAGCAGTTTTACCACACTAGCGGGGGACTACAATGAGCAGTTCTTC.

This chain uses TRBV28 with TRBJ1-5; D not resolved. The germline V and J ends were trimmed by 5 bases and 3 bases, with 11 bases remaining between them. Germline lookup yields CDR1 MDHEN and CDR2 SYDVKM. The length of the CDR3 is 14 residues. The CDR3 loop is CASSPDKLNQPQHF. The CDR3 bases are TGTGCCAGCAGTCCAGACAAGCTCAATCAGCCCCAGCATTTT.

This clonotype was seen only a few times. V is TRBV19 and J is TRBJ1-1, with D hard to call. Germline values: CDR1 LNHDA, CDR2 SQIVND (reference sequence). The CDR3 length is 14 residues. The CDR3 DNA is TGTGCAACTCTAAGGGCAGCGATGAACACTGAAGCTTTCTTT. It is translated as CATLRAAMNTEAFF.

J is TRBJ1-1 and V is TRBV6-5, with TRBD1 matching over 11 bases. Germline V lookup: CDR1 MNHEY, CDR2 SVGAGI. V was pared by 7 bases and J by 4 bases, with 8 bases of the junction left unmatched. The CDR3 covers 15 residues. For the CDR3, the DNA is TGTGCCAGCAACCCTTCCGGGACAGGGGGCACTGAAGCTTTCTTT. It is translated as CASNPSGTGGTEAFF.

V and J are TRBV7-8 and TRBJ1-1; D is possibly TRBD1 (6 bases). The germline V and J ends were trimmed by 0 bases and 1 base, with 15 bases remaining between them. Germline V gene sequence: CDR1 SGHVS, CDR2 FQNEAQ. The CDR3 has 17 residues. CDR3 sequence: CASSLALVTGRNTEAFF. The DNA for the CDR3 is TGTGCCAGCAGCTTAGCGCTCGTGACAGGTCGGAACACTGAAGCTTTCTTT.

The CDR3 sequence: CASTTGVNEKLFF. The CDR3 coding sequence is TGTGCCAGCACGACTGGGGTTAATGAAAAACTGTTTTTT. V is TRBV7-6 and J is TRBJ1-4; D is undetermined. The germline CDR1 and CDR2 sequences are SGHVS and FNYEAQ. Trimming took 7 bases from V and 4 from J, leaving 10 bases between them. The CDR3 sequence is 13 residues long.

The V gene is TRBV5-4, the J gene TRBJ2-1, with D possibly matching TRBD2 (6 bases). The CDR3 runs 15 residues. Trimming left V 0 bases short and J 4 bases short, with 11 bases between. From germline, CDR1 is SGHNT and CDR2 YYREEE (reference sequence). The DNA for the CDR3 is TGTGCCAGCAGCTTGGTTAGCGGAGAGTACAATGAGCAGTTCTTC. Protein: CASSLVSGEYNEQFF.

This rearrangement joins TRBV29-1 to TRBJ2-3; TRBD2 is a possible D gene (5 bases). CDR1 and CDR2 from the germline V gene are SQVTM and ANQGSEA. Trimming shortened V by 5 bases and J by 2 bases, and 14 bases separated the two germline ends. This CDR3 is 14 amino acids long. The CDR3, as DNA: TGCAGCGTTCCGGACTTCCCTTTCACAGATACGCAGTATTTT. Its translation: CSVPDFPFTDTQYF.

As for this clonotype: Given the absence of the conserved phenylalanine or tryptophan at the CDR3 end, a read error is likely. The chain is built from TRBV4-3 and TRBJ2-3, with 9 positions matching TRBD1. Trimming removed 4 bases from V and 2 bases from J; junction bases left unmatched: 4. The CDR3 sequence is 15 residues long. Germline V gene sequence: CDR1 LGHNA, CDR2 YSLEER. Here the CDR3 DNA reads TGCGCCAGCAGCCCTGGGACAGGGACCACAGATACGCAGTATTCT. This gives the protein CASSPGTGTTDTQYS.

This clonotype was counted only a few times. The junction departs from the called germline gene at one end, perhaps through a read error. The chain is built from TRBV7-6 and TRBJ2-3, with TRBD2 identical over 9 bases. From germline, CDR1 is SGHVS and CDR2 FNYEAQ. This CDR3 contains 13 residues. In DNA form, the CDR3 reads TGTGCCAGCAGCCCGCGGGAGATAGCGGGGGTTTTCTTT. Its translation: CASSPREIAGVFF.

The CDR3 bases are TGTGCCACCAGCGACCACCGGAGGGCTGAAGCTTTCTTT. Amino acid sequence: CATSDHRRAEAFF. The chain has TRBV15 and TRBJ1-1; D is uncertain. V was trimmed by 5 bases and J by 6 bases, leaving 13 bases between them. Germline lookup yields CDR1 LNHNV and CDR2 YYDKDF (reference sequence). The CDR3 has 13 residues.

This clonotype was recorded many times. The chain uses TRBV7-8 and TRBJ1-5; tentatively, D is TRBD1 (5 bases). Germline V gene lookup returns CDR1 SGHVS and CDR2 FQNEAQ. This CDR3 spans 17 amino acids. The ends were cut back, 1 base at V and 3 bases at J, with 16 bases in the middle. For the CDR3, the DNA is TGTGCCAGCAGCTTAGGGGGACTAACGGGGTACAATCAGCCCCAGCATTTT. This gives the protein CASSLGGLTGYNQPQHF.

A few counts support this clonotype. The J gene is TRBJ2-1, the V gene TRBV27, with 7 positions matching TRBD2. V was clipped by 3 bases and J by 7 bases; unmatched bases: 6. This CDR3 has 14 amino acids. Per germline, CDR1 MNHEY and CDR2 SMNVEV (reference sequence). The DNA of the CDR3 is TGTGCCAGCAGTTTTGTTCCCGGGGGGAATGAGCAGTTCTTC. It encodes CASSFVPGGNEQFF.

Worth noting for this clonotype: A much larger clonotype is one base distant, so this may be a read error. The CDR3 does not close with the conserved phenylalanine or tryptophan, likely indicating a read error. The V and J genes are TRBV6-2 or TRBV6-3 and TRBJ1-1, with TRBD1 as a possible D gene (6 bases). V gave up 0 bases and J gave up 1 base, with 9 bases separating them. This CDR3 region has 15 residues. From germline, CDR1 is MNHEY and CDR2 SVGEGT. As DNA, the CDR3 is TGTGCCAGCAGTTACTCTGTCAGGGGGAACACTGAAGCTTTCTTA. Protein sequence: CASSYSVRGNTEAFL.

The CDR3 loop reads CASSNFGGDNEQFF. As DNA, the CDR3 is TGTGCCAGCAGCAACTTCGGCGGGGACAATGAGCAGTTCTTC. This sequence joins TRBV13 and TRBJ2-1, with D perhaps matching TRBD2 (6 bases). CDR1 PRHDT and CDR2 FYEKMQ come from the germline V gene (reference sequence). The length of the CDR3 is 14 residues. Trimming pared 5 bases from V and 5 bases from J, leaving 13 bases between.